These T cell receptor beta chains were read from a single sample in a study of blood T cell repertoires in COVID-19. Generated by immunoSEQ multiplex PCR, the TCRdb table keeps only in-frame clones and is missing some. The table has fewer than 200,000 clones, roughly 72% seen once. Sequenced material: peripheral blood. Receptor source: an elderly woman with acute or convalescent COVID-19. Each CDR3 is given with its conserved first and last residue. The order of the fields is CDR3 protein, CDR3 DNA, V gene, D gene, J gene, clone size. D genes are given only for firm matches. The listing skips clone size in some rows; elsewhere it reads once, few, many or a size class.

CDR3aa: CASSESSTGGGYNEQFF; CDR3nt: TGTGCCAGCAGTGAAAGCTCTACAGGGGGGGGCTACAATGAGCAGTTCTTC; v_gene: TRBV2; d_gene: -; j_gene: TRBJ2-1; abundance: -
CDR3aa: CASSLAPGRGNEKLFF; CDR3nt: TGTGCCAGCAGCTTAGCCCCGGGACGGGGGAATGAAAAACTGTTTTTT; v_gene: TRBV11-2; d_gene: -; j_gene: TRBJ1-4; abundance: -
CDR3aa: CAISVGQAATYEQYF; CDR3nt: TGTGCCATCAGTGTAGGTCAGGCCGCTACCTACGAGCAGTACTTC; v_gene: TRBV10-3; d_gene: -; j_gene: TRBJ2-7; abundance: -
CDR3aa: CASSDRQGPYGYTF; CDR3nt: TGTGCCAGCAGTGATAGGCAGGGCCCCTATGGCTACACCTTC; v_gene: TRBV6-1; d_gene: -; j_gene: TRBJ1-2; abundance: once
CDR3aa: CASSLSSGIAGTNEQFF; CDR3nt: TGTGCCAGCAGCCTAAGTTCGGGTATAGCGGGTACTAATGAGCAGTTCTTC; v_gene: TRBV7-9; d_gene: TRBD2; j_gene: TRBJ2-1; abundance: -
CDR3aa: CASSGAGTRADEQYF; CDR3nt: TGTGCCAGCAGTGGAGCCGGGACTAGGGCCGACGAGCAGTACTTC; v_gene: TRBV6-1; d_gene: TRBD2; j_gene: TRBJ2-7; abundance: few
CDR3aa: CASGLGGKPQHF; CDR3nt: TGTGCTAGTGGTTTGGGAGGGAAGCCCCAGCATTTT; v_gene: TRBV12-5; d_gene: -; j_gene: TRBJ1-5; abundance: -
CDR3aa: CASTLGDRGRIGELFF; CDR3nt: TGTGCCAGCACCCTCGGGGACAGGGGGCGGATCGGGGAGCTGTTTTTT; v_gene: TRBV7-8; d_gene: TRBD1; j_gene: TRBJ2-2; abundance: -
CDR3aa: CASSPGRLKNTGELFF; CDR3nt: TGTGCCAGCAGCCCCGGAAGACTTAAGAACACCGGGGAGCTGTTTTTT; v_gene: TRBV11-3; d_gene: -; j_gene: TRBJ2-2; abundance: -
CDR3aa: CASSGSTIDRQYF; CDR3nt: TGTGCCAGCAGTGGATCGACAATCGATCGGCAGTACTTC; v_gene: TRBV6-2/TRBV6-3; d_gene: -; j_gene: TRBJ2-7; abundance: -
CDR3aa: CAWTTFRQGGSFGNTEAFF; CDR3nt: TGTGCCTGGACCACCTTTCGGCAGGGGGGTAGCTTCGGTAACACTGAAGCTTTCTTT; v_gene: TRBV30; d_gene: TRBD1; j_gene: TRBJ1-1; abundance: -
CDR3aa: CASSYSGRGEETQYF; CDR3nt: TGTGCCAGCAGTTACAGTGGCAGGGGTGAAGAGACCCAGTACTTC; v_gene: TRBV6-5; d_gene: -; j_gene: TRBJ2-5; abundance: -
CDR3aa: CASSQDAGNNNYGYTF; CDR3nt: TGCGCCAGCAGCCAAGATGCAGGGAACAACAACTATGGCTACACCTTC; v_gene: TRBV4-1; d_gene: -; j_gene: TRBJ1-2; abundance: few
CDR3aa: CASSEQTGTGNQPQHF; CDR3nt: TGTGCCAGCAGTGAACAAACCGGGACAGGGAATCAGCCCCAGCATTTT; v_gene: TRBV2; d_gene: TRBD1; j_gene: TRBJ1-5; abundance: once
CDR3aa: CASSLETGGNQPQHF; CDR3nt: TGTGCCAGCAGCCTGGAGACAGGGGGCAATCAGCCCCAGCATTTT; v_gene: TRBV7-9; d_gene: TRBD1; j_gene: TRBJ1-5; abundance: -
CDR3aa: CASSEQGFRDSPLHF; CDR3nt: TGTGCCAGCAGCGAACAGGGATTTCGGGATTCACCCCTCCACTTT; v_gene: TRBV9; d_gene: -; j_gene: TRBJ1-6; abundance: -
CDR3aa: CAWRRQLQETQYF; CDR3nt: TGTGCCTGGAGGAGGCAGCTCCAAGAGACCCAGTACTTC; v_gene: TRBV30; d_gene: -; j_gene: TRBJ2-5; abundance: -
CDR3aa: CASSGQGFFEAFF; CDR3nt: TGTGCCAGCAGTGGACAGGGCTTCTTTGAAGCTTTCTTT; v_gene: TRBV2; d_gene: TRBD1; j_gene: TRBJ1-1; abundance: once
CDR3aa: CASTTGNTEAFF; CDR3nt: TGTGCCAGCACCACAGGGAACACTGAAGCTTTCTTT; v_gene: TRBV9; d_gene: -; j_gene: TRBJ1-1; abundance: few
CDR3aa: CASSQGKGRNYGYTF; CDR3nt: TGTGCCAGCAGCCAAGGAAAGGGGAGGAACTATGGCTACACCTTC; v_gene: TRBV3-1/TRBV3-2; d_gene: -; j_gene: TRBJ1-2; abundance: -
CDR3aa: CSARQGAFRNTEAFF; CDR3nt: TGCAGCGCCAGACAGGGGGCCTTTCGGAACACTGAAGCTTTCTTT; v_gene: TRBV29-1; d_gene: TRBD1; j_gene: TRBJ1-1; abundance: -